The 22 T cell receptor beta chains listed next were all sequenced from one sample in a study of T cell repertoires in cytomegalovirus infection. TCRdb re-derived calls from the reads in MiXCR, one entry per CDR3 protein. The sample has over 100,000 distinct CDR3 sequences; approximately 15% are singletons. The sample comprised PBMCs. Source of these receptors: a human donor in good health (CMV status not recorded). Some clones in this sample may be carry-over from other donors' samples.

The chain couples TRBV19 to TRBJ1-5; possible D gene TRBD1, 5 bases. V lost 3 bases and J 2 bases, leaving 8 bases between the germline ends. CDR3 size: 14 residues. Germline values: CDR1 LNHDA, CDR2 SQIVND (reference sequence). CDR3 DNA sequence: TGTGCCAGTAGTATTCCCAGGGGCAATCAGCCCCAGCATTTT. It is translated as CASSIPRGNQPQHF. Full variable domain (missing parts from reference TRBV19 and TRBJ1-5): DGGITQSPKYLFRKEGQNVTLSCEQNLNHDAMYWYRQDPGQGLRLIYYSQIVNDFQKGDIAEGYSVSREKKESFPLTVTSAQKNPTAFYLCASSIPRGNQPQHFGDGTRLSIL.

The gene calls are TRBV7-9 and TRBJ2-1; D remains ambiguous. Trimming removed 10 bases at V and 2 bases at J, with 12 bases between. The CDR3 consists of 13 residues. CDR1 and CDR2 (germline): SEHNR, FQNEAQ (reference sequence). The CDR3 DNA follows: TGTGCCACAGCCACAAGCCCCTACAATGAGCAGTTCTTC. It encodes CATATSPYNEQFF.

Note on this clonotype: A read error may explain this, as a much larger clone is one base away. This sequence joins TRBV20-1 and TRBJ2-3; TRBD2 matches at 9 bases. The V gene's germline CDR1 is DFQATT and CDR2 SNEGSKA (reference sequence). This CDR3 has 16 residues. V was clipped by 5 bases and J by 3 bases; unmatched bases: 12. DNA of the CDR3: TGCAGTGCTGAAGCAGCGGGGGGCTTACAAACAGATACGCAGTATTTT. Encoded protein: CSAEAAGGLQTDTQYF.

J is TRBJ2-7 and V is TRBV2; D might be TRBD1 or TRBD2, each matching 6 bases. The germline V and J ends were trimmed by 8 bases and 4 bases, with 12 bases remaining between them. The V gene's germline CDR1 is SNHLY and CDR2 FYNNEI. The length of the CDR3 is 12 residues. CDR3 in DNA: TGTGCCAGCCATGGAGGGGGATACGAGCAGTACTTC. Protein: CASHGGGYEQYF.

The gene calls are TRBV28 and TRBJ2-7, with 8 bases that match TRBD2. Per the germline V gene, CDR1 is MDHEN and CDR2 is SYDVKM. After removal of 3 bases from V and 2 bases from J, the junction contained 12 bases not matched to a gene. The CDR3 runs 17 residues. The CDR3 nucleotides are TGTGCCAGCAGTTTCGACAAGGGCGGGGGGTGGACCTACGAGCAGTACTTC. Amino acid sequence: CASSFDKGGGWTYEQYF.

CDR3 in amino acids: CASSPSTVSSGNTIYF. The CDR3 bases are TGTGCCAGCAGCCCCTCGACAGTTTCCTCTGGAAACACCATATATTTT. This sequence joins TRBV7-2 and TRBJ1-3, with D possibly being TRBD1 (5 bases). Deletions cut 5 bases from V and 0 bases from J, with 14 bases between. The CDR3 sequence is 16 residues long. Germline V gene sequence: CDR1 SGHTA, CDR2 FQGNSA.

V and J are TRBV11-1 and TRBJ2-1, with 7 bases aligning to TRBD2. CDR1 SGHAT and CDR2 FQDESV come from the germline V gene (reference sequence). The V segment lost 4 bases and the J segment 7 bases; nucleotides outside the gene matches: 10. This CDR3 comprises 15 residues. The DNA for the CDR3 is TGTGCCAGCAGCTCCCGACTAGCAGGTAGGAATGAGCAGTTCTTC. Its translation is CASSSRLAGRNEQFF.

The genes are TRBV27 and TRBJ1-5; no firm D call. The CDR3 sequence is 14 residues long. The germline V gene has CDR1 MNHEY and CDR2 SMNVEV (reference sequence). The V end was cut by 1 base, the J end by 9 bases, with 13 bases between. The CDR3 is CASSLWADHRPQHF. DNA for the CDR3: TGTGCCAGCAGTTTATGGGCAGATCATCGGCCCCAGCATTTT.

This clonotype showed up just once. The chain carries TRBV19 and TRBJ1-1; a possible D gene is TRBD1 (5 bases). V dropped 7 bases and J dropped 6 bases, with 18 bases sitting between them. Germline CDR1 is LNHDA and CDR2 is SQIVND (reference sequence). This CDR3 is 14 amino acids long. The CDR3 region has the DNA TGTGCCAGTACCTTTCGCCGGGGGACCCCTGAAGCTTTCTTT. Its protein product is CASTFRRGTPEAFF. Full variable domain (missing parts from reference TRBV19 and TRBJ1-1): DGGITQSPKYLFRKEGQNVTLSCEQNLNHDAMYWYRQDPGQGLRLIYYSQIVNDFQKGDIAEGYSVSREKKESFPLTVTSAQKNPTAFYLCASTFRRGTPEAFFGQGTRLTVV.

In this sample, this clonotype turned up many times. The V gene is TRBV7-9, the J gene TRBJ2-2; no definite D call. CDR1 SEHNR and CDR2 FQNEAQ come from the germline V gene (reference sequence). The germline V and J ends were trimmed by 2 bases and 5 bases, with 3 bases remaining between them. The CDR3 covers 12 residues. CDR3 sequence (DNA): TGTGCCAGCAGCTTACTAACCGGGGAGCTGTTTTTT. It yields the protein CASSLLTGELFF.

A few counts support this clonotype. The CDR3 reads CASSLTASWNQPQHF. CDR3 nucleotides: TGTGCCAGCAGCTTGACAGCGTCATGGAATCAGCCCCAGCATTTT. This chain links TRBV5-6 with TRBJ1-5; D not resolved. V lost 1 base and J 4 bases, leaving 12 bases between the germline ends. This CDR3 region has 15 residues. CDR1 SGHDT and CDR2 YYEEEE come from the germline V gene.

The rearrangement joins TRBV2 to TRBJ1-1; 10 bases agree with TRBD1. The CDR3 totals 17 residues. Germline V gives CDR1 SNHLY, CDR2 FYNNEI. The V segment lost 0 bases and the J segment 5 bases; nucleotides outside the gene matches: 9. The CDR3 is CASSEALHGQGETEAFF. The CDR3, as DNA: TGTGCCAGCAGTGAAGCGCTTCATGGACAGGGGGAAACTGAAGCTTTCTTT.

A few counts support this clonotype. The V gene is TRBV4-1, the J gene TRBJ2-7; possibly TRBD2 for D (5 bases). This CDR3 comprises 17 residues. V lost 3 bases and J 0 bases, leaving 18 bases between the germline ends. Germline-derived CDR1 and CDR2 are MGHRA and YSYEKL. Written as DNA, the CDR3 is TGCGCCAGCAGCCATCCTCTCGGGGAAATTAGCTCCTACGAGCAGTACTTC. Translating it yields CASSHPLGEISSYEQYF.

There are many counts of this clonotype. As DNA, the CDR3 is TGTGCCAGCAGCTTTGAAGGGCCCCAGCATTTT. Residues: CASSFEGPQHF. The J gene is TRBJ1-5, the V gene TRBV7-2; D ambiguous. The CDR3 contains 11 residues. Trimming pared 3 bases from V and 9 bases from J, leaving 6 bases between. Germline V gene sequence: CDR1 SGHTA, CDR2 FQGNSA. The full variable domain, rest sourced from reference TRBV7-2 and TRBJ1-5, is GAGVSQSPSNKVTEKGKDVELRCDPISGHTALYWYRQSLGQGLEFLIYFQGNSAPDKSGLPSDRFSAERTGGSVSTLTIQRTQQEDSAVYLCASSFEGPQHFGDGTRLSIL.

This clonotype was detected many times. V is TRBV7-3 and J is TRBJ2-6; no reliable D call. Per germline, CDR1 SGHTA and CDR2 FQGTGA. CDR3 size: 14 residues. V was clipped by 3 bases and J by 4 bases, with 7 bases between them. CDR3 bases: TGTGCCAGCAGCTTGGGTACCGGGGCCAACGTCCTGACTTTC. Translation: CASSLGTGANVLTF. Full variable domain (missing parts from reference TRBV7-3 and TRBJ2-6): GAGVSQTPSNKVTEKGKYVELRCDPISGHTALYWYRQSLGQGPEFLIYFQGTGAADDSGLPNDRFFAVRPEGSVSTLKIQRTERGDSAVYLCASSLGTGANVLTFGAGSRLTVL.

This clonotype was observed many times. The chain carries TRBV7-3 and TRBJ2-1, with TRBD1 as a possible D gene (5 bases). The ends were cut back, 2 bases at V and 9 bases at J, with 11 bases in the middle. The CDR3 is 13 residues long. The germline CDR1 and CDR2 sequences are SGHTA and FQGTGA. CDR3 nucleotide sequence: TGTGCCAGCAGCTTAGGCCAGGGCGGTGAGCAGTTCTTC. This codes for CASSLGQGGEQFF.

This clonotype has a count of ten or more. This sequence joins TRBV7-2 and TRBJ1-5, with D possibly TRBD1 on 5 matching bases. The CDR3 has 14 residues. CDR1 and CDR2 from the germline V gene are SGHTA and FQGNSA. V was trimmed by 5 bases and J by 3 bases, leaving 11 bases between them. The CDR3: CASSPDRNNQPQHF. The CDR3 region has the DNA TGTGCCAGCAGCCCAGACAGAAACAATCAGCCCCAGCATTTT.

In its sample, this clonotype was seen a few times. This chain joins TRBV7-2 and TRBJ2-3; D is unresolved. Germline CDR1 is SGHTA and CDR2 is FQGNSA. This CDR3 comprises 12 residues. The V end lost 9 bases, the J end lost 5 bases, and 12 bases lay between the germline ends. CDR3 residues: CASTIPEDTQYF. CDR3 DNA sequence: TGTGCCAGTACGATACCGGAAGATACGCAGTATTTT.

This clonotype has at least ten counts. CDR3 protein: CASSLTGGGHSGNTIYF. CDR3 nucleotide sequence: TGTGCCAGCAGCTTAACGGGGGGCGGGCACTCTGGAAACACCATATATTTT. V and J are TRBV7-3 and TRBJ1-3; tentatively, D is TRBD1 (6 bases). CDR1 and CDR2 from the germline V gene are SGHTA and FQGTGA. The CDR3 spans 17 residues. Deletions cut 0 bases from V and 0 bases from J, with 12 bases between.

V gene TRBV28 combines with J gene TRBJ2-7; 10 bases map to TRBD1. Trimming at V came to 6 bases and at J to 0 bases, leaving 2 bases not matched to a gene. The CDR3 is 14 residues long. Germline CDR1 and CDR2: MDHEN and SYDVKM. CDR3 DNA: TGTGCCAGCAGCGGACAGGGGGGCTCCTACGAGCAGTACTTC. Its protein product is CASSGQGGSYEQYF.

CDR3 sequence reads: CSVERQKNTEAFF. The CDR3 coding sequence is TGCAGCGTTGAACGACAGAAGAACACTGAAGCTTTCTTT. The V gene is TRBV29-1, the J gene TRBJ1-1, with D perhaps TRBD1 (5 bases). V lost 2 bases to trimming and J lost 1 base, with 8 bases between them. CDR1 is SQVTM and CDR2 is ANQGSEA in the germline V gene. The CDR3 length is 13 residues.

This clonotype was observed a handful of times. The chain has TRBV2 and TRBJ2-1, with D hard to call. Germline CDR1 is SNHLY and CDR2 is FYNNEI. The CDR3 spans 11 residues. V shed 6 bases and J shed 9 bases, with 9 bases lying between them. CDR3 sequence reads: CASRLAREQFF. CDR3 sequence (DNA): TGTGCCAGCAGGTTGGCGCGTGAGCAGTTCTTC.